Presented here are 7 T cell receptor beta chains from one specimen sequenced in a study of T-cell memory formation after mild COVID-19. TCRdb processed the 5' RACE reads anew with MiXCR; each CDR3 protein has one entry. In the table there are hundreds of thousands of distinct CDR3 sequences, about a fifth of which are singletons. The specimen was PBMCs or a T cell subset sorted from them (not recorded which). The source is an adult woman who had mild COVID-19 (a few samples of this study predate the infection). Cell type and time point are not known.

V is TRBV29-1 and J is TRBJ1-1; TRBD1 might be the D (6 bases). Germline V gene data show CDR1 as SQVTM and CDR2 as ANQGSEA. This CDR3 region has 13 residues. Trimming shortened V by 2 bases and J by 4 bases, and 11 bases separated the two germline ends. The CDR3 coding sequence is TGCAGCGTTGAATGGGGGGCGAGCACTGAAGCTTTCTTT. Translation gives CSVEWGASTEAFF.

There are a few counts of this clonotype. This chain links TRBV7-2 with TRBJ1-3; D not resolved. The CDR3 totals 15 residues. Germline values: CDR1 SGHTA, CDR2 FQGNSA. Trimming left V 5 bases short and J 0 bases short, with 11 bases between. The CDR3 nucleotides read TGTGCCAGCAGCATTGGGCGGAACTCTGGAAACACCATATATTTT. This translates into CASSIGRNSGNTIYF.

This clonotype showed up many times. V gene TRBV12-3 or TRBV12-4 combines with J gene TRBJ1-1; TRBD1 matches 9 bases. The CDR3 is 16 amino acids. The V gene end was trimmed by 6 bases and the J gene end by 3 bases; junction bases not matched to a gene: 11. The CDR3 region has the DNA TGTGCCAGCAGCCTGGCTCTAGGACAGGGGTACACTGAAGCTTTCTTT. Its translation: CASSLALGQGYTEAFF.

This clonotype occurred a few times. The V gene is TRBV6-2 or TRBV6-3, the J gene TRBJ2-7; D uncertain. V lost 6 bases and J 1 base, leaving 7 bases between the germline ends. CDR3 length equals 12 residues. Germline values: CDR1 MNHEY, CDR2 SVGEGT. The CDR3: CASSGFSYEQYF. DNA for the CDR3: TGTGCCAGCAGCGGGTTTTCCTACGAGCAGTACTTC.

This clonotype was observed a few times. V usage is TRBV5-1 and J usage is TRBJ2-1; 8 bases match TRBD1. Germline CDR1 and CDR2: SGHRS and YFSETQ. Trimming at V came to 4 bases and at J to 6 bases, leaving 6 bases not matched to a gene. The CDR3 runs 14 residues. The CDR3 DNA follows: TGCGCCAGCAGCGCGAGACAGGGGTTCAATGAGCAGTTCTTC. This translates into CASSARQGFNEQFF. Full variable domain (rest looked up from reference TRBV5-1 and TRBJ2-1): KAGVTQTPRYLIKTRGQQVTLSCSPISGHRSVSWYQQTPGQGLQFLFEYFSETQRNKGNFPGRFSGRQFSNSRSEMNVSTLELGDSALYLCASSARQGFNEQFFGPGTRLTVL.

This clonotype was picked up a small number of times. The rearrangement joins TRBV7-9 to TRBJ2-1; perhaps TRBD2 as D (6 bases). The CDR3 contains 14 residues. Germline loops: CDR1 SEHNR, CDR2 FQNEAQ (reference sequence). V was cut by 8 bases and J by 4 bases, with 15 bases left in between. CDR3: CASPLEGTYNEQFF. As DNA, the CDR3 is TGTGCCAGCCCCCTCGAAGGGACTTACAATGAGCAGTTCTTC.

This clonotype has only a few counts. This chain joins TRBV30 and TRBJ1-2; 12 bases are a match to TRBD1. After removal of 3 bases from V and 7 bases from J, the junction contained 9 bases not matched to a gene. The CDR3 loop spans 15 amino acids. Germline CDR1 GTSNPN, CDR2 SVGIG (reference sequence). This chain's CDR3 is CAWSRDRGRSGGYTF. In DNA, the CDR3 is TGTGCCTGGAGCAGGGACAGGGGGCGATCTGGTGGCTACACCTTC.